Listed here are 15 T cell receptor beta chains from one sample, sequenced in a study of memory CD4+ T cells and cytomegalovirus serostatus. Data came from immunoSEQ multiplex PCR; TCRdb stores just in-frame clones and leaves some out. Here the sample spans approximately 46,000 clones, approximately 74% being singletons. The sort gate was single viable CD3+CD4+CD8-CD45RO+ cells for memory CD4+ T cells. Material for sequencing was memory CD4+ T cells from blood. These receptors all come from an adult in good health and CMV-seropositive.

This chain joins TRBV27 and TRBJ2-3, with D possibly TRBD1 on 6 matching bases. The germline CDR1 and CDR2 sequences are MNHEY and SMNVEV (reference sequence). CDR3 length equals 15 residues. The ends were cut back, 5 bases at V and 3 bases at J, with 15 bases in the middle. CDR3 loop: CASSQTGTSTDTQYF. CDR3 nucleotide sequence: TGTGCCAGCAGTCAGACCGGGACATCAACAGATACGCAGTATTTT.

CDR3 nucleotide sequence: TGCGCCAGCAGGGACACCAATAATTCACCCCTCCACTTT. The encoded protein is CASRDTNNSPLHF. This sequence joins TRBV5-1 and TRBJ1-6; TRBD1 might be the D (5 bases). Germline CDR1 SGHRS, CDR2 YFSETQ. V lost 5 bases and J lost 5, with 8 bases in between. The CDR3 is made up of 13 amino acids.

This clone has more than one count but fewer than ten. The chain is built from TRBV6-1 and TRBJ1-5, with D maybe TRBD1 (6 bases). V was clipped by 0 bases and J by 7 bases, with 16 bases between them. This CDR3 has 16 amino acids. CDR1 and CDR2 from the germline V gene are MNHNS and SASEGT. The CDR3 reads CASSEAPEGGRQPQHF. The CDR3 DNA reads TGTGCCAGCAGTGAAGCCCCAGAGGGGGGGAGACAGCCCCAGCATTTT.

The chain carries TRBV7-2 and TRBJ2-1; D uncertain. Germline V CDR1 and CDR2: SGHTA, FQGNSA. Trimming left V 2 bases short and J 2 bases short, with 4 bases between. The CDR3 runs to 13 residues. For the CDR3, the DNA is TGTGCCAGCAGCTTAAAAACCTACAATGAGCAGTTCTTC. It translates to CASSLKTYNEQFF.

V gene TRBV11-3 combines with J gene TRBJ2-7, with TRBD2 identical over 9 bases. The CDR3 has 14 amino acids. Germline lookup yields CDR1 SGHNT and CDR2 YENEEA. The V and J ends lost 5 bases and 2 bases, in that order; junction bases with no gene match: 4. Written as DNA, the CDR3 is TGTGCCAGCAGCCCGACTAGCGGAACCTACGAGCAGTACTTC. This codes for CASSPTSGTYEQYF.

The gene calls are TRBV28 and TRBJ2-1; D is perhaps TRBD1 (6 bases). The germline CDR1 and CDR2 sequences are MDHEN and SYDVKM. CDR3 length: 14 amino acids. Trimming cost V 3 bases and J 9 bases, with 15 bases left between them. CDR3: CASSLVQGSSEQFF. CDR3 sequence (DNA): TGTGCCAGCAGTTTGGTACAGGGTTCGAGTGAGCAGTTCTTC. Full variable domain (remainder filled in from reference TRBV28 and TRBJ2-1): DVKVTQSSRYLVKRTGEKVFLECVQDMDHENMFWYRQDPGLGLRLIYFSYDVKMKEKGDIPEGYSVSREKKERFSLILESASTNQTSMYLCASSLVQGSSEQFFGPGTRLTVL.

This clone was recorded a few times. The genes are TRBV5-4 and TRBJ2-2; TRBD2 matches 10 bases. J was trimmed by 2 bases and V by 4 bases; bases with no gene match: 5. The CDR3 is made up of 16 amino acids. The germline CDR1 and CDR2 sequences are SGHNT and YYREEE (reference sequence). This CDR3 is CASSPERGGNTGELFF. For the CDR3, the DNA is TGTGCCAGCAGCCCGGAGCGGGGGGGTAACACCGGGGAGCTGTTTTTT.

The rearrangement joins TRBV5-1 to TRBJ2-5, with D perhaps TRBD1 or TRBD2 (5 bases each). The CDR3 spans 14 residues. V was cut by 6 bases and J by 5 bases, with 17 bases left in between. The germline CDR1 and CDR2 sequences are SGHRS and YFSETQ. The CDR3 DNA follows: TGCGCCAGCACTCAGGGAGAGATGGGGGAGACCCAGTACTTC. As protein: CASTQGEMGETQYF.

J is TRBJ1-2 and V is TRBV2; the D gene is possibly TRBD1 (6 bases). Per germline, CDR1 SNHLY and CDR2 FYNNEI. V was cut by 7 bases and J by 4 bases, with 13 bases left in between. The CDR3 sequence is 13 residues long. The CDR3 reads CASIPDSLYGYTF. Here the CDR3 DNA reads TGTGCCAGCATCCCGGACAGCCTCTATGGCTACACCTTC.

The V gene is TRBV29-1, the J gene TRBJ1-1, with TRBD1 matching 10 bases. V was clipped by 4 bases and J by 1 base; unmatched bases: 3. This CDR3 has 14 residues. The germline V gene encodes CDR1 SQVTM and CDR2 ANQGSEA. The CDR3 loop is CSVGDRGPNTEAFF. The CDR3 DNA reads as TGCAGCGTTGGAGACAGGGGGCCGAACACTGAAGCTTTCTTT.

CDR3 in DNA: TGTGCCAGCAGCCGGACAGGGGCTACCGGGGAGCTGTTTTTT. Translated: CASSRTGATGELFF. V is TRBV7-2 and J is TRBJ2-2, with 9 bases matching TRBD1. Germline V gene lookup returns CDR1 SGHTA and CDR2 FQGNSA. CDR3 length: 14 amino acids. Losses at the gene ends were 5 bases for V and 5 bases for J; bases not matched to a gene: 3.

There are a few counts of this clone. The chain carries TRBV7-3 and TRBJ1-1, with D unresolved. Germline loops: CDR1 SGHTA, CDR2 FQGTGA. Between the trimmed V and J ends, which lost 0 bases and 3 bases, there was a span of 5 bases. The CDR3 has 13 residues. The CDR3 nucleotides are TGTGCCAGCAGCTTAACGTATGACACTGAAGCTTTCTTT. It specifies CASSLTYDTEAFF.

The J gene is TRBJ2-3, the V gene TRBV29-1; D may be TRBD2 (5 bases). The CDR3 contains 14 residues. Trimming left V 3 bases short and J 0 bases short, with 10 bases between. Germline V gene lookup returns CDR1 SQVTM and CDR2 ANQGSEA. The CDR3 DNA reads TGCAGCGTTGAGACCGGGGTTAGCACAGATACGCAGTATTTT. It translates to CSVETGVSTDTQYF.

This sequence joins TRBV5-6 and TRBJ2-7; perhaps D is TRBD1 or TRBD2 (5 bases each). The CDR3 is made up of 13 amino acids. V dropped 1 base and J dropped 6 bases, with 11 bases sitting between them. Germline V gene sequence: CDR1 SGHDT, CDR2 YYEEEE. CDR3 DNA sequence: TGTGCCAGCAGCTTGAGGGTCGGGGCCGAGCAGTACTTC. Translation gives CASSLRVGAEQYF.

The chain has TRBV7-2 and TRBJ2-7; no clear D. Germline CDR1 SGHTA, CDR2 FQGNSA. Trimming removed 1 base at V and 0 bases at J, with 7 bases between. The CDR3 contains 14 residues. The CDR3 is CASSLGRFSYEQYF. As DNA, the CDR3 is TGTGCCAGCAGCTTAGGACGGTTCTCCTACGAGCAGTACTTC.